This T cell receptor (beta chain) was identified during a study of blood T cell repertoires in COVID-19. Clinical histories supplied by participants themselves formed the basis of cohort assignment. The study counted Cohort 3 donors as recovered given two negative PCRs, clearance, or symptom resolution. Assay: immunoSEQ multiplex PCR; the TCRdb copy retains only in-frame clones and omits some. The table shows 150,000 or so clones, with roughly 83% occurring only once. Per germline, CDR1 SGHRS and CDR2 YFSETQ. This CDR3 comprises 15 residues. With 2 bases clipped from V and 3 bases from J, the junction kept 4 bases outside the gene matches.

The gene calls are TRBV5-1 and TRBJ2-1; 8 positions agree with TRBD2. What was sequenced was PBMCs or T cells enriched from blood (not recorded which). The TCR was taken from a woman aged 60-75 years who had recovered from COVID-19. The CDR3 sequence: CASSFLAGSYNEQFF. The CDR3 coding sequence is TGCGCCAGCAGCTTTTTAGCGGGGAGCTACAATGAGCAGTTCTTC.